Below, one T cell receptor beta chain is given with its context. These data are taken from a study of blood T cell repertoires in COVID-19. The V and J ends lost 6 bases and 0 bases, in that order; junction bases with no gene match: 9. Germline CDR1 reads SGHVS; CDR2 reads FQNEAQ. This CDR3 comprises 18 residues. This table comes from immunoSEQ multiplex PCR, and its TCRdb copy is limited to in-frame clones, with some not included. The sample lists about 190,000 clones; about four fifths were seen once. The rearrangement joins TRBV7-8 to TRBJ2-6, with 9 nucleotides matching TRBD1. Sequencing used peripheral blood. This clonotype was obtained from a man aged 50 to 60 with active or convalescent COVID-19. For the CDR3, the DNA is TGTGCCAGCAGGCCCGGGACAGGGAGAACCTCTGGGGCCAACGTCCTGACTTTC. This sequence encodes CASRPGTGRTSGANVLTF.